This entry features one TCR beta chain sequence. The antigen it binds to is not known. Base qualities are not provided; no much larger clone lies one nucleotide away. The sample comes from a study of cytomegalovirus exposure and HLA in healthy donors (dated by TCRdb to the late 2010s). For the wider study: In an earlier analysis of approximately 500 of the donors, about 270 Gb of sequence data and approximately 100 million unique TCR beta sequences from about 180 million T cells were reported. An early release that covered roughly 600 HLA-typed donors contained 300 to 350 gigabases of sequencing data and about 93 million unique TCR sequences. The genetic ancestry cluster associated with self-reported Caucasian donors included 81% of the 398 genotyped donors. The aim of the study was to test whether cataloging public T cell receptors could identify signatures of past pathogen exposure. The T cell repertoires of several hundred subjects were profiled by immunosequencing and related to cytomegalovirus serostatus. Besides the first cohort of 500 to 700 subjects, a separate validation cohort made up of some 110 different subjects was used. High-throughput TCR immunosequencing, statistical association of individual TCRs with disease status, and machine learning were combined to predict cytomegalovirus infection status. In a later analysis, previously published TCR beta repertoires from 666 donors were re-analyzed and high-resolution HLA genotyping was added so that TCR occurrence patterns could be studied. Rather than using new phenotypic data, the later analysis identified candidate immune exposures from TCR beta sequences and from how often those sequences occurred across donors. An earlier analysis of several hundred of the donors applied high-throughput TCR beta sequencing to assess whether each TCR beta V gene segment acted as functional or pseudogenic. Donor age, sex, ethnicity and CMV serostatus were collected together with the repertoire data. Genome-wide SNP genotypes for about three fifths of the 666 donors were used in a later genetic analysis, which treated that subset as a discovery cohort. Every discovery cohort repertoire had been produced on one sequencing platform. Both class I and class II loci were covered by HLA typing, at four-digit resolution. Typing coverage varied by locus: 629-630 donors for A, B, C, DRB1 and DQB1; 522 for DQA1; nearly 610 for DPA1; some 470 for DPB1. A handful of DR-DQ haplotypes were treated as single units for association and clustering because of strong linkage in the cohort. Among a few hundred genotyped donors of the cohort, an average of around 240,000 unique TCR beta nucleotide sequences were sequenced per donor, about a sixth of them non-productive. Findings and caveats that apply to the study as a whole: In a later analysis, several top co-occurrence clusters were reported to appear linked to parvovirus B19, influenza, CMV and Epstein-Barr virus. Because the 87-base-pair reads could not distinguish some IMGT-functional V segments, including TRBV6-2 and TRBV6-3, those segments were excluded. A later analysis associated about 17,000 TCR beta sequences with specific HLA alleles at a false discovery rate of 0.05. A total of around 150 TCR beta chains were listed by the study as associated with cytomegalovirus. In vitro tests confirmed that a few of the cytomegalovirus-associated TCR beta chains recognize cytomegalovirus antigens. V-gene and J-gene trimming of TCR beta chains was associated with a missense DCLRE1C variant in a later genetic analysis, and the association was replicated in an independent cohort. Roughly uniform sequencing depth across donors was assumed in presence/absence analyses, although this assumption may not hold. Because counts were too low, around 18 rarely observed V segments, including chromosome 9 orphons, were left out of the earlier analysis of some 640 of the donors. Assigning TCR associations to individual alleles was difficult when HLA alleles, especially DR and DQ, strongly co-occurred. In a later genetic analysis, fewer N-insertions in productive TCRs were reported among donors in an Asian-associated ancestry cluster than the approximately 670-donor mean. Because HLA typing was unavailable for some donors at each locus, only the typed subset was used in association tests. The only immune exposure information available for the cohort was CMV serostatus. Correlated functional status among segregating V segments might be attributable to linkage disequilibrium, but an unknown experimental factor could not be ruled out. A further reported finding was that TCR beta sequences accurately predicted the HLA-A and HLA-B alleles for most subjects in the first cohort. The classifier was reported to diagnose cytomegalovirus status with high specificity and sensitivity in both the original cohort and the validation cohort. Only TCR beta chains were sequenced in this cohort, and the absence of alpha or paired-chain data limited detectable features. In a later analysis, HLA-associated TCR beta chains showed more clonal expansion and lower generation probabilities than non-associated chains that were equally common. According to the authors, the approach could potentially be generalized to other disease states and immunological phenotypes. A cluster of highly shared sequence variants was judged likely to be a technical artifact of the sequencing pipeline. In a later analysis, the rate of TCR association differed among HLA loci, with DRB1 alleles having the most associated TCRs and HLA-C alleles having the fewest. In a later analysis, most CMV-associated TCR beta chains were found to appear HLA-restricted, with HLA associations seemingly driven largely by CMV exposure. Most TCR sequences were seen in very few donors, while some public TCRs were found in many individuals. In an earlier analysis of about 600 of the donors, most TCR beta V segments appeared in productive rearrangements about 90% or about 30% of the time, broadly matching IMGT annotations.

In total, roughly 710 healthy bone marrow donors made up the cohort. At the time of sampling, all cohort members were nominally healthy, though unrecorded immune exposures were likely present. The donor tested CMV seropositive and was one of the 289 seropositive cohort members. A peripheral blood sample was collected from each donor, and TCR beta sequencing was performed on peripheral blood mononuclear cells. The Qiagen DNeasy Blood Extraction Kit was used to extract genomic DNA from the blood cell samples. The method behind the library was the immunoSEQ multiplex PCR assay. A mixture of 60 forward primers for TCR Vbeta segments and 13 reverse primers for TCR Jbeta segments was used in the multiplex PCR. A multiplex PCR assay on genomic DNA amplified the CDR3 region of rearranged TCR beta genes. On the Illumina HiSeq System, the amplified TCR beta libraries were sequenced as 87-base-pair reads. Turning to the authors' computational methods: Across the 670 or so repertoires, a later analysis counted 80 million or so unique TCR beta chains, around 11 million of which were shared by at least two donors. Raw reads were error-corrected and collapsed into unique sequences with a nearest-neighbor algorithm that merged closely related sequences to remove PCR and sequencing errors. To assign V, D and J gene segments, CDR3 sequences were aligned to IMGT reference sequences. Each retained sequence needed at least a six-nucleotide match to both a V gene segment and a J gene segment. A rearrangement counted as productive if the CDR3 had no stop codons and remained in frame with V and J, and every other rearrangement counted as non-productive. CDR3 was defined by IMGT convention, running from the second conserved V-encoded cysteine to the conserved J-encoded phenylalanine. In an earlier analysis of around 640 of the donors, sequences lacking an unambiguous match to a single V gene segment were excluded. In an earlier analysis of 500 to 750 of the donors, V segments were called functional above 56.7% productive rearrangements and were called segregating when the between-donor standard deviation exceeded 5%. A statistical classification framework was developed to diagnose cytomegalovirus status using the catalog of TCR beta chain sequences. In a later analysis, V and J genes were assigned by comparing TCR nucleotide sequences against IMGT/GENE-DB human TR gene sequences. In a later analysis, CDR3 sequences and most-parsimonious VDJ recombination scenarios were assigned using the TCRdist pipeline. In a later analysis, each TCR beta chain was defined by its CDR3 amino acid sequence together with its V-gene family, and reads without a unique V-gene family were excluded. As a way to deal with suspected cross-contamination and a sequencing artifact, a later analysis dropped 450 to 600 nucleotide sequences that were highly shared and had low generation probability. In a later analysis, a clonal expansion index for each public chain was calculated from normalized within-repertoire ranks of inferred template counts. In a later analysis, generation probabilities were computed with a VDJ recombination model fitted to out-of-frame rearrangements, and the resulting probabilities were checked against IGoR. In a later analysis, hypergeometric tests were used to score TCR-TCR, TCR-HLA and TCR-CMV co-occurrence, with a repertoire-size bias correction applied to TCR pairs. False discovery rates were estimated in a later analysis by permuting HLA or CMV assignments 20 times. In a later analysis, co-occurring TCRs were grouped with DBSCAN, and TCRdist sequence similarity was added when clustering was performed within HLA-allele-positive subsets. Repertoires with fewer than 30,000 or more than 120,000 public chains, plus five repertoires with anomalous nucleotide sharing, were excluded from co-occurrence clustering. TCRdb mirrors the immuneACCESS table, restricted to in-frame sequences. Some clones are absent from its copies; in checked studies, under half trace to an unresolved V gene, and the reason for the others is unknown. The V and J calls and the clone size are those of that table, but D and trimming were determined from the DNA. Counted in this sample were some 170,000 clones; approximately 80% of them appeared once. The leading ten clones occupy 5.5% to 8% of the sample.

Between the V and J ends, shortened by 6 bases and 6 bases respectively, the junction contains 14 bases. CDR1 and CDR2, per the germline V gene, are ENHRY and SYGVKD. The CDR3, from cysteine to phenylalanine, totals 13 residues. Kept here is only the CDR3 DNA, which spans 39 bases and is read in frame from base 1. Recombination connected TRBV10-3 to TRBJ1-2; no D gene is confidently identified. Sequencing input: PBMCs. The receptor comes from a woman younger than 45 in good health and CMV-seropositive. Here is the DNA: TGTGCCATCAGGCTCGGGGTCTTGGATGGCTACACCTTC. The translation is CAIRLGVLDGYTF.